Below, 6 T cell receptor beta chains from the same sample are listed, as sequenced in a study of cytomegalovirus exposure and HLA in healthy donors. Generated by immunoSEQ multiplex PCR, the TCRdb table keeps only in-frame clones and is missing some. The sample includes over 110,000 clones, around four fifths seen only once; the top ten take under 1.5%. The specimen sequenced was PBMCs. The origin of the receptors is a woman in her thirties in good health and CMV-seronegative.

This rearrangement joins TRBV6-5 to TRBJ1-4; 9 nucleotides agree with TRBD1. V was pared by 11 bases and J by 4 bases, with 5 bases of the junction left unmatched. This CDR3 has 13 amino acids. The germline gives CDR1 MNHEY, CDR2 SVGAGI. The CDR3 bases are TGTGCCTCCCCGGGACAGGGTAATGAAAAACTGTTTTTT. Protein: CASPGQGNEKLFF.

The chain recombines TRBV23-1 with TRBJ2-1; D may be TRBD1 (6 bases). TRBV23-1 is classed as an ORF, of uncertain function. This CDR3 is built from 12 residues. Trimming pared 6 bases from V and 8 bases from J, leaving 11 bases between. The CDR3 DNA sequence: TGCGCCAGCAGCCCGGACAGTCATGAGCAGTTCTTC. Translated: CASSPDSHEQFF.

The chain combines TRBV7-8 with TRBJ1-2, with D hard to call. The CDR3 extends over 15 amino acids. Trimming cost V 8 bases and J 0 bases, with 16 bases left between them. CDR1 is SGHVS and CDR2 is FQNEAQ in the germline V gene. In nucleotides, the CDR3 is TGTGCCAGCTCTCAAACCCTCAGCGCTAACTATGGCTACACCTTC. Amino acids: CASSQTLSANYGYTF.

The CDR3 nucleotides are TGTGCCAGCACCGAGCCGGGGGCAGATACGCAGTATTTT. Translation: CASTEPGADTQYF. The V gene is TRBV6-5, the J gene TRBJ2-3, with D perhaps matching TRBD2 (6 bases). Trimming removed 7 bases from V and 4 bases from J, with 12 bases in between. Per germline, CDR1 MNHEY and CDR2 SVGAGI. The CDR3 contains 13 residues.

This clone has a count of ten or more. The chain has TRBV2 and TRBJ2-2; TRBD1 is a possible D gene (5 bases). Trimming removed 4 bases from V and 6 bases from J, with 18 bases in between. The germline V gene encodes CDR1 SNHLY and CDR2 FYNNEI. The CDR3 sequence is 16 residues long. This chain's CDR3 is CASSVGQGSLSGELFF. The CDR3 DNA reads as TGTGCCAGCAGTGTTGGGCAGGGTAGTTTGTCCGGGGAGCTGTTTTTT.

The chain has TRBV5-1 and TRBJ1-1, with a tentative D call TRBD1 (6 bases). The length of the CDR3 is 15 residues. Trimming left V 4 bases short and J 3 bases short, with 16 bases between. The germline CDR1 and CDR2 sequences are SGHRS and YFSETQ. Written as DNA, the CDR3 is TGCGCCAGCAGCAGACAGGCCCAGAGGGACACTGAAGCTTTCTTT. It yields the protein CASSRQAQRDTEAFF. Variable domain in full (rest from reference TRBV5-1 and TRBJ1-1): KAGVTQTPRYLIKTRGQQVTLSCSPISGHRSVSWYQQTPGQGLQFLFEYFSETQRNKGNFPGRFSGRQFSNSRSEMNVSTLELGDSALYLCASSRQAQRDTEAFFGQGTRLTVV.